The subject of this entry is one TCR beta chain. The antigen is undetermined. The data belong to a study of shared clonotypes between healthy human individuals. About the research overall: A few men and a couple of women, aged 18 to 49, were donors. A donor's plate count was three for CD4 naive and three for CD4 memory; CD8 naive had two and CD8 memory one.

The assay was immunoSEQ multiplex PCR, and TCRdb's table has in-frame clones only and misses some. Among approximately 1,500,000 clones, nearly 99% were seen once, and the ten largest hold roughly 0.42%. Study-wide findings and caveats: The authors expected sequencing depth to affect clonotype sharing among donors. Genetic and exposure-history diversity was limited by the small donor number.

The source material was naive CD4+ T cells sorted from blood. Stated subset: CD45RA+ positively selected. The source of this sequence is a man aged 25-45 years in good health.

This CDR3 is CASSAARYNEQFF. CDR3 nucleotides: TGCGCCAGCAGCGCGGCCAGGTACAATGAGCAGTTCTTC. The V call is TRBV5-1, the J call TRBJ2-1; D not certain. CDR3 length: 13 amino acids. Germline V gene data show CDR1 as SGHRS and CDR2 as YFSETQ. V dropped 4 bases and J dropped 4 bases, with 9 bases sitting between them.